The TCR beta chain under discussion was sequenced for a study of OX40 agonist ivuxolimab in advanced cancers. At baseline, cycle 4 day 1, and cycle 7 day 1, blood was sampled. CDR3 length equals 15 residues. V was pared by 0 bases and J by 0 bases, with 6 bases between. Germline V CDR1 and CDR2: MNHEY, SMNVEV (reference sequence). Method: immunoSEQ multiplex PCR; TCRdb's copy keeps in-frame clones and lacks some. The sample carries around 56,000 clones, more than 75% recorded once. The sequence was collected from an adult with an advanced solid tumor such as melanoma, head and neck, liver or kidney cancer. The material sequenced was CD4+ or CD8+ T cells sorted from blood, taken in a trial of the OX40 agonist ivuxolimab. The V gene is TRBV27, the J gene TRBJ1-3; no definite D call. The CDR3 sequence is CASSLSPDSGNTIYF. CDR3 DNA: TGTGCCAGCAGTTTATCCCCAGACTCTGGAAACACCATATATTTT.